A single sample is the source of the 14 T cell receptor beta chains below, sequenced in a study of T cell repertoires in cytomegalovirus infection. What these receptors recognize is not known. MiXCR, applied by TCRdb to the reads, yields one record per CDR3 protein. This sample carries around 100,000 distinct CDR3 sequences, 35% to 50% of them seen once, and the ten largest clones take roughly 74%. The input for sequencing was CD8+ T cells from cultured PBMCs, taken from culture after CMV antigen stimulation. Every receptor here comes from a human donor in good health (CMV status not recorded). Some clones in this sample may be carry-over from other donors' samples.

The CDR3 sequence is CASSPYKFSTDTQYF. Written as DNA, the CDR3 is TGTGCCAGCAGCCCCTACAAGTTCAGCACAGATACGCAGTATTTT. The J gene is TRBJ2-3, the V gene TRBV2; D is unresolved. The CDR3 is 15 residues long. Trimming removed 6 bases at V and 0 bases at J, with 13 bases between. Germline-derived CDR1 and CDR2 are SNHLY and FYNNEI.

This clonotype was found once. The chain combines TRBV28 with TRBJ2-2, with D perhaps assigned TRBD1 or TRBD2 (5 bases each). V dropped 5 bases and J dropped 5 bases, with 12 bases sitting between them. Germline values: CDR1 MDHEN, CDR2 SYDVKM. The length of the CDR3 is 14 residues. In DNA, the CDR3 is TGTGCCAGCAGTATATATGGGGGTACCGGGGAGCTGTTTTTT. The encoded protein is CASSIYGGTGELFF.

The chain recombines TRBV7-9 with TRBJ1-1; 12 nucleotides align to TRBD1. This CDR3 is 17 amino acids long. Germline assignment: CDR1 SEHNR and CDR2 FQNEAQ (reference sequence). Germline trimming cut 5 bases from V and 0 bases from J; bases unmatched to any gene: 7. The CDR3 DNA sequence: TGTGCCAGCAGCCCGCGGGACAGGGGGCTTATGAACACTGAAGCTTTCTTT. This gives the protein CASSPRDRGLMNTEAFF.

This clonotype has only a few counts. The rearrangement links TRBV7-8 to TRBJ1-2; the D gene is possibly TRBD1 (5 bases). Trimming removed 3 bases from V and 7 bases from J, with 18 bases in between. Germline values: CDR1 SGHVS, CDR2 FQNEAQ. The CDR3 spans 15 residues. In nucleotides, the CDR3 is TGTGCCAGCAGCTTGAGGATACAGGATGCGGGTGGCTACACCTTC. Translating gives CASSLRIQDAGGYTF. Full variable domain (rest looked up from reference TRBV7-8 and TRBJ1-2): GAGVSQSPRYKVAKRGQDVALRCDPISGHVSLFWYQQALGQGPEFLTYFQNEAQLDKSGLPSDRFFAERPEGSVSTLKIQRTQQEDSAVYLCASSLRIQDAGGYTFGSGTRLTVV.

The V and J genes are TRBV15 and TRBJ1-3; a weak D match, TRBD1 (5 bases). Trimming shortened V by 0 bases and J by 0 bases, and 9 bases separated the two germline ends. The germline gives CDR1 LNHNV, CDR2 YYDKDF (reference sequence). The CDR3 sequence is 16 residues long. The CDR3 sequence is CATSRERGASGNTIYF. CDR3 DNA sequence: TGTGCCACCAGCAGAGAAAGGGGCGCCTCTGGAAACACCATATATTTT.

The chain recombines TRBV7-4 with TRBJ2-2; 8 nucleotides match TRBD2. The CDR3 consists of 16 residues. The ends lost 2 bases at V and 2 bases at J; junction bases unmatched: 4. CDR1 and CDR2 from the germline V gene are SGHVT and SQSDAQ. The CDR3 DNA sequence: TGTGCCAGCAGCTTAATAACTAGCGGTAACACCGGGGAGCTGTTTTTT. Encoded protein: CASSLITSGNTGELFF.

This chain links TRBV27 with TRBJ2-7; D possibly corresponds to TRBD1 (5 bases). The V end was cut by 5 bases, the J end by 3 bases, with 11 bases between. Germline V gene sequence: CDR1 MNHEY, CDR2 SMNVEV (reference sequence). CDR3 length: 13 amino acids. Written as DNA, the CDR3 is TGTGCCAGCAGTCCCAGGGTAGTCTACGAGCAGTACTTC. Translation: CASSPRVVYEQYF.

This clonotype was detected ten times or more. The chain is built from TRBV12-3 or TRBV12-4 and TRBJ2-5; 8 nucleotides line up with TRBD2. V shed 2 bases, J shed 2 bases, and the junction held 4 bases outside the gene matches. The CDR3 is 15 residues long. Here the CDR3 DNA reads TGTGCCAGCAGTTTACCAACGGGGGGGCAAGAGACCCAGTACTTC. Encoded protein: CASSLPTGGQETQYF.

The gene calls are TRBV7-3 and TRBJ2-5, with 8 nucleotides matching TRBD1. V lost 5 bases, J lost 5 bases, and 7 bases stayed unmatched. The CDR3 runs to 14 residues. Germline V gene data show CDR1 as SGHTA and CDR2 as FQGTGA. In nucleotides, the CDR3 is TGTGCCAGCAGCGTACAGGGGGTCAGTGAGACCCAGTACTTC. This encodes CASSVQGVSETQYF.

The count of this clonotype is one. The chain is built from TRBV28 and TRBJ1-2; no firm D call. Trimming took off 4 bases at V and 4 bases at J, with 4 bases between the two ends. Germline V gene data show CDR1 as MDHEN and CDR2 as SYDVKM. The CDR3 has 11 residues. The CDR3 loop is CASSYGYGYTF. DNA for the CDR3: TGTGCCAGCAGTTACGGCTATGGCTACACCTTC.

In this sample, this clonotype turned up a few times. The chain links TRBV7-6 to TRBJ1-1; no definite D call. Deletions cut 3 bases from V and 4 bases from J, with 12 bases between. In germline, CDR1 is SGHVS, CDR2 FNYEAQ. The CDR3 sequence is 14 residues long. Here the CDR3 reads CASSFLEVSTEAFF. Written as DNA, the CDR3 is TGTGCCAGCAGCTTCCTGGAAGTGAGCACTGAAGCTTTCTTT.

V and J are TRBV2 and TRBJ2-3; 7 bases line up with TRBD1. CDR1 and CDR2 from the germline V gene are SNHLY and FYNNEI. After removal of 6 bases from V and 0 bases from J, the junction contained 3 bases not matched to a gene. The CDR3 has 14 residues. The chain's CDR3 is CASRGGQSTDTQYF. CDR3 bases: TGTGCCAGCAGAGGGGGACAGAGCACAGATACGCAGTATTTT. The full variable domain, completed using reference TRBV2 and TRBJ2-3, is EPEVTQTPSHQVTQMGQEVILRCVPISNHLYFYWYRQILGQKVEFLVSFYNNEISEKSEIFDDQFSVERPDGSNFTLKIRSTKLEDSAMYFCASRGGQSTDTQYFGPGTRLTVL.

The chain is built from TRBV6-2 or TRBV6-3 and TRBJ2-1, with 8 bases matching TRBD1. This CDR3 has 14 amino acids. V lost 5 bases to trimming and J lost 2 bases; unmatched junction nucleotides: 2. The V gene's germline CDR1 is MNHEY and CDR2 SVGEGT. CDR3 sequence: CASSRTGPYNEQFF. The CDR3 DNA follows: TGTGCCAGCAGTCGGACAGGGCCCTACAATGAGCAGTTCTTC.

The V gene is TRBV19, the J gene TRBJ1-1; maybe TRBD1 (6 bases). The V end was cut by 0 bases, the J end by 4 bases, with 18 bases between. Germline values: CDR1 LNHDA, CDR2 SQIVND (reference sequence). This CDR3 comprises 17 residues. CDR3 loop: CASSIDPDSRRSTEAFF. CDR3 in DNA: TGTGCCAGTAGTATAGACCCGGACAGCAGAAGGAGCACTGAAGCTTTCTTT.